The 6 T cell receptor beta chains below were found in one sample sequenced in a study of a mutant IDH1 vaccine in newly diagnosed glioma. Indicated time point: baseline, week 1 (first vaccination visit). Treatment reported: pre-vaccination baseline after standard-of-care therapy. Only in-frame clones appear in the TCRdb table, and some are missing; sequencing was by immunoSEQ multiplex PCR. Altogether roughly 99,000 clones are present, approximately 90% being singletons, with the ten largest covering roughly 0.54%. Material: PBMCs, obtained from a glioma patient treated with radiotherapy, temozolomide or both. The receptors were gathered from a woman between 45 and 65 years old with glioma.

DNA of the CDR3: TGCGCCAGCAGCGAGGGACCGAACACTGAAGCTTTCTTT. Translating it yields CASSEGPNTEAFF. V is TRBV5-1 and J is TRBJ1-1, with a weak D call TRBD1 (5 bases). V lost 4 bases, J lost 1 base, and 8 bases lay in between. This CDR3 comprises 13 residues. Germline V gene sequence: CDR1 SGHRS, CDR2 YFSETQ.

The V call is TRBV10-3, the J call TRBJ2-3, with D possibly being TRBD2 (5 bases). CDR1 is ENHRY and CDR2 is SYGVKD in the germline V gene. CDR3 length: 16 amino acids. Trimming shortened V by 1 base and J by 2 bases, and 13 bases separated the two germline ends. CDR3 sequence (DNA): TGTGCCATCAGTGAGTTTGTGGGAGTGCCCACAGATACGCAGTATTTT. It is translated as CAISEFVGVPTDTQYF.

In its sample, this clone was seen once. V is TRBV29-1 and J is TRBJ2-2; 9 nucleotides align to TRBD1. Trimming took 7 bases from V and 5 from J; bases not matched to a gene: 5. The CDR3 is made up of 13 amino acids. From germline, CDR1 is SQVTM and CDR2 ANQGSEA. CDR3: CSADRGGTGELFF. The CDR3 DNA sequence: TGCAGCGCCGACAGGGGGGGAACCGGGGAGCTGTTTTTT.

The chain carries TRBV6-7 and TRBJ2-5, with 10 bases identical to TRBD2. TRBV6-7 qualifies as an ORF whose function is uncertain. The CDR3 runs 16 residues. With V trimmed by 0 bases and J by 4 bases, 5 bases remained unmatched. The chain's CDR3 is CASSYSPSGRAETQYF. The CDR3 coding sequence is TGTGCCAGCAGTTACTCACCCAGCGGGAGGGCAGAGACCCAGTACTTC.

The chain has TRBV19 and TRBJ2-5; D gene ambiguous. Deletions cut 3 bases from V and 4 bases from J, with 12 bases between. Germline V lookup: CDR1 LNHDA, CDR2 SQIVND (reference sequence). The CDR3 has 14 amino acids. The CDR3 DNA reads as TGTGCCAGTAGTATTTGGGTCAGGACAGAGACCCAGTACTTC. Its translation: CASSIWVRTETQYF.

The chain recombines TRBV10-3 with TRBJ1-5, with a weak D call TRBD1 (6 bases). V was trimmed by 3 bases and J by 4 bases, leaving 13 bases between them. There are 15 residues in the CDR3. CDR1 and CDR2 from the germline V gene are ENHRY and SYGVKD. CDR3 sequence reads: CAISEYRGGNQPQHF. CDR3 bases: TGTGCCATCAGTGAATACAGAGGGGGTAATCAGCCCCAGCATTTT.